This T cell receptor beta chain was retrieved from a study of T cells of healthy individuals (dated by TCRdb to between 2017 and 2018). CDR1 and CDR2 (MNHEY, SVGAGI) derive from the germline V gene. V gives up 5 bases and J gives up 7 bases, and the segment between their germline ends measures 14 bases. Its CDR3 holds 13 amino acids, cysteine through phenylalanine. Solely the CDR3 DNA is kept, with 39 bases framed from the first base. Libraries were made using 5' RACE. TCRdb records Illumina MiSeq as the sequencer. The public reads were reprocessed in TCRdb via fastp at Q25 and MiXCR, keeping in-frame beta chains. Identical CDR3 proteins give one entry, which carries the most common genes and DNA. The table for this sample lists 53,000 or so distinct CDR3 sequences; roughly 14% of them were counted only once. The top ten hold 15% to 20% of the sample. Notes on this clonotype: Its antigen specificity is not known. There are no base qualities to consult, and no much larger clone falls within one base.

The sequence was collected from a human donor in good health. The chain joins TRBV6-5 to TRBJ2-5; D gene: possibly TRBD2, on 5 matching bases. The nucleotides read TGTGCCAGCAGTGCCAAGGCCGGAGGGACCCAGTACTTC. The translation is CASSAKAGGTQYF.